This TCR beta chain was observed in a study of cytomegalovirus exposure and HLA in healthy donors. Overall study findings and caveats: It was taken for granted in presence/absence analyses that sequencing depth across donors was roughly uniform. While the bulk of TCR sequences proved rare, some public TCRs turned up in many donors. Reports credit the classifier with highly specific, highly sensitive diagnosis of cytomegalovirus status.

The PCR employed 60 Vbeta primers together with 13 Jbeta primers. Generated by immunoSEQ multiplex PCR, the TCRdb table keeps only in-frame clones and is missing some. Of approximately 100,000 clones in the sample, 60% to 85% were seen once. Regarding this clone: The antigen is undetermined. Other nucleotide sequences in the sample specify the same CDR3.

This CDR3 comprises 14 residues. Germline V gene sequence: CDR1 SGHRS, CDR2 YFSETQ. Trimming pared 0 bases from V and 0 bases from J, leaving 3 bases between. The sequencing input was PBMCs. The origin of this receptor is a man in his fifties or sixties in good health and CMV-seropositive. This chain joins TRBV5-1 and TRBJ2-2; D is unresolved. In nucleotides, the CDR3 is TGCGCCAGCAGCTTGGCGGCGAACACCGGGGAGCTGTTTTTT. This codes for CASSLAANTGELFF.